Following are 23 T cell receptor beta chains from one sample sequenced in a study of T-cell memory formation after mild COVID-19. TCRdb reprocessed the 5' RACE reads via MiXCR and lists one record per CDR3 protein. Among about 130,000 distinct CDR3 sequences, approximately 15% were seen once, and the ten largest hold roughly 5.3%. The sample consisted of PBMCs or a T cell subset sorted from them (not recorded which). The source of these receptors is a man in his late teens or twenties who had mild COVID-19 (a few samples of this study predate the infection). Cell type and time point are not known.

This clonotype has only a few counts. This chain connects TRBV7-6 to TRBJ2-4; D uncertain. There are 16 residues in the CDR3. The germline V gene encodes CDR1 SGHVS and CDR2 FNYEAQ. Between the trimmed V and J ends, which lost 2 bases and 0 bases, there was a span of 11 bases. CDR3 protein: CASSLRSAAAKNIQYF. The DNA for the CDR3 is TGTGCCAGCAGCTTAAGATCCGCAGCAGCCAAAAACATTCAGTACTTC.

The sample holds a few counts of this clonotype. The chain couples TRBV7-2 to TRBJ2-4; 7 bases are a match to TRBD2. CDR3 length equals 15 residues. Germline CDR1 and CDR2: SGHTA and FQGNSA. The trim removed 2 bases at V and 2 bases at J, leaving 3 bases unmatched. The CDR3 reads CASSLTGGTKNIQYF. CDR3 in DNA: TGTGCCAGCAGCTTAACCGGGGGGACCAAAAACATTCAGTACTTC.

V gene TRBV7-2 combines with J gene TRBJ1-6; the D gene is possibly TRBD1 (5 bases). CDR3 length equals 16 residues. The germline gives CDR1 SGHTA, CDR2 FQGNSA. V shed 5 bases and J shed 7 bases, with 18 bases lying between them. CDR3 loop: CASSPAGRVGNSPLHF. In nucleotides, the CDR3 is TGTGCCAGCAGCCCGGCGGGCAGGGTCGGGAATTCACCCCTCCACTTT.

This clonotype was picked up a small number of times. V usage is TRBV12-3 or TRBV12-4 and J usage is TRBJ2-5; perhaps D is TRBD1 or TRBD2 (5 bases each). Trimming stripped 7 bases from V and 1 base from J, with 10 bases between. CDR3 length equals 13 residues. This CDR3 is CASNPGPQETQYF. In DNA, the CDR3 is TGTGCCAGCAACCCGGGACCCCAAGAGACCCAGTACTTC.

This clonotype was observed many times. The genes are TRBV4-1 and TRBJ2-3; 10 nucleotides align to TRBD1. This CDR3 has 16 amino acids. CDR1 is MGHRA and CDR2 is YSYEKL in the germline V gene. V lost 1 base to trimming and J lost 4 bases; unmatched junction nucleotides: 5. CDR3 residues: CASSQADRGRSDTQYF. CDR3 in DNA: TGCGCCAGCAGCCAAGCCGACAGGGGGCGGTCAGATACGCAGTATTTT.

The V gene is TRBV10-3, the J gene TRBJ2-7; D might be TRBD1 (6 bases). The CDR3 is made up of 12 amino acids. The germline CDR1 and CDR2 sequences are ENHRY and SYGVKD. Trimming took 5 bases from V and 6 from J, leaving 11 bases between them. The DNA for the CDR3 is TGTGCCATCAGTAATACAGGGTCCGAGCAGTACGTC. It yields the protein CAISNTGSEQYV.

This clonotype was detected many times. The chain's CDR3 is CASSLRGATYNEQFF. The DNA for the CDR3 is TGCGCCAGCAGCCTTAGGGGGGCCACCTACAATGAGCAGTTCTTC. This chain links TRBV5-1 with TRBJ2-1; D could derive from TRBD1 or TRBD2 (6 bases each). The CDR3 is 15 residues long. CDR1 is SGHRS, CDR2 YFSETQ, per germline. Trimming stripped 4 bases from V and 2 bases from J, with 13 bases between. The full variable domain, with the rest looked up from reference TRBV5-1 and TRBJ2-1, is KAGVTQTPRYLIKTRGQQVTLSCSPISGHRSVSWYQQTPGQGLQFLFEYFSETQRNKGNFPGRFSGRQFSNSRSEMNVSTLELGDSALYLCASSLRGATYNEQFFGPGTRLTVL.

The chain carries TRBV7-8 and TRBJ1-1, with D hard to call. The CDR3 sequence is 13 residues long. Germline V gives CDR1 SGHVS, CDR2 FQNEAQ. Deletions cut 5 bases from V and 1 base from J, with 8 bases between. This CDR3 reads CASSARRNTEAFF. The CDR3 bases are TGTGCCAGCAGCGCAAGACGGAACACTGAAGCTTTCTTT.

This clonotype occurred a few times. V and J are TRBV12-3 or TRBV12-4 and TRBJ2-7, with D possibly being TRBD1 or TRBD2 (5 bases each). The CDR3 is made up of 15 amino acids. Trimming cost V 4 bases and J 3 bases, with 16 bases left between them. DNA for the CDR3: TGTGCCAGCAGTTCGCCGGGACCGACCGTCTACGAGCAGTACTTC. It encodes CASSSPGPTVYEQYF.

The V gene is TRBV12-3 or TRBV12-4, the J gene TRBJ1-3; no clear D. The CDR3 is made up of 13 amino acids. V lost 6 bases and J lost 2, with 8 bases in between. The CDR3 DNA reads as TGTGCCAGCAGCGAACACACTGGAAACACCATATATTTT. Protein: CASSEHTGNTIYF.

This clonotype was observed a few times. The gene calls are TRBV6-6 and TRBJ2-3; unclear D gene. Trimming took 11 bases from V and 0 from J, leaving 15 bases between them. The CDR3 spans 14 residues. Per the germline V gene, CDR1 is MNHNY and CDR2 is SVGAGI (reference sequence). The CDR3 is CAGKAGSSTDTQYF. DNA for the CDR3: TGTGCCGGCAAAGCTGGTTCTAGCACAGATACGCAGTATTTT.

This clonotype was counted between two and nine times. This sequence joins TRBV15 and TRBJ2-3; D gene unclear. V lost 6 bases and J lost 0, with 7 bases in between. The germline V gene has CDR1 LNHNV and CDR2 YYDKDF (reference sequence). CDR3 size: 13 residues. As DNA, the CDR3 is TGTGCCACCAGGATCACTAGCACAGATACGCAGTATTTT. Translation gives CATRITSTDTQYF.

Ten or more counts support this clonotype. Compared with germline, one end of the junction differs, possibly owing to a read error. The rearrangement uses TRBV7-8 and TRBJ2-7, with 12 bases lining up with TRBD2. This CDR3 region has 17 residues. CDR1 and CDR2 from the germline V gene are SGHVS and FQNEAQ. The CDR3 bases are TGTGCCAGCAGCCCTCGGACTAGCGGGACCACCTCCCACGAGCAGTACTTC. Its translation: CASSPRTSGTTSHEQYF.

The J gene is TRBJ1-6, the V gene TRBV7-2; the D is unclear. V was shortened by 4 bases and J by 6 bases, with 10 bases between the two germline ends. CDR3 size: 14 residues. From germline, CDR1 is SGHTA and CDR2 FQGNSA. Here the CDR3 DNA reads TGTGCCAGCAGCTCCCGGACGACTAATTCACCCCTCCACTTT. Translated, it gives CASSSRTTNSPLHF. Supplemented by reference TRBV7-2 and TRBJ1-6, the full variable domain reads GAGVSQSPSNKVTEKGKDVELRCDPISGHTALYWYRQSLGQGLEFLIYFQGNSAPDKSGLPSDRFSAERTGGSVSTLTIQRTQQEDSAVYLCASSSRTTNSPLHFGNGTRLTVT.

The chain combines TRBV7-8 with TRBJ1-2; 8 positions agree with TRBD1. This CDR3 is 13 amino acids long. V shed 4 bases, J shed 7 bases, and the junction held 5 bases outside the gene matches. The germline V gene encodes CDR1 SGHVS and CDR2 FQNEAQ. CDR3 in amino acids: CASSSGTGGGYTF. For the CDR3, the DNA is TGTGCCAGCAGCTCCGGGACAGGTGGTGGCTACACCTTC.

This clonotype was observed a handful of times. The rearrangement joins TRBV4-2 to TRBJ2-3; D is uncertain. Per germline, CDR1 LGHNA and CDR2 YNFKEQ. Trimming took off 0 bases at V and 7 bases at J, with 8 bases between the two ends. The CDR3 runs to 13 residues. For the CDR3, the DNA is TGTGCCAGCAGCCAAGAACGTCCCTATACGCAGTATTTT. Its translation is CASSQERPYTQYF.

This clonotype was picked up a small number of times. This chain joins TRBV12-3 or TRBV12-4 and TRBJ1-1; D unclear. This CDR3 contains 11 residues. V gave up 6 bases and J gave up 10 bases, with 12 bases separating them. This chain's CDR3 is CASRFAGSAFF. DNA for the CDR3: TGTGCCAGCAGGTTCGCAGGCTCAGCTTTCTTT.

In this sample, this clonotype turned up a few times. V gene TRBV12-3 or TRBV12-4 combines with J gene TRBJ2-2; TRBD1 matches at 8 bases. The CDR3 spans 14 residues. V lost 1 base, J lost 7 bases, and 2 bases stayed unmatched. The CDR3 DNA reads TGTGCCAGCAGTTTAGGGGACAGGCTCGGGGAGCTGTTTTTT. Amino acids: CASSLGDRLGELFF.

The CDR3 region has the DNA TGTGCCATCAGTGAGCGGGGGGCAGTCCGTGGCTACACCTTC. Protein: CAISERGAVRGYTF. The chain carries TRBV10-3 and TRBJ1-2, with a possible D match to TRBD1 (6 bases). Per germline, CDR1 ENHRY and CDR2 SYGVKD. CDR3 length: 14 residues. The V and J ends lost 2 bases and 7 bases respectively, with 14 bases between them.

V usage is TRBV7-3 and J usage is TRBJ2-5; 13 positions agree with TRBD2. Germline V gives CDR1 SGHTA, CDR2 FQGTGA. V lost 4 bases and J lost 5; bases outside the gene matches: 4. CDR3 length equals 15 residues. CDR3 in amino acids: CASSSAGLAGETQYF. Here the CDR3 DNA reads TGTGCCAGCAGCTCAGCGGGACTAGCGGGGGAGACCCAGTACTTC.

This clonotype was detected only a few times. The chain links TRBV18 to TRBJ2-3; 16 nucleotides line up with TRBD2. Germline V gene lookup returns CDR1 KGHSH and CDR2 LQKENI. The V gene end was trimmed by 0 bases and the J gene end by 2 bases; junction bases not matched to a gene: 5. This CDR3 region has 19 residues. CDR3 region: CASSPPPGLAGGPTDTQYF. Here the CDR3 DNA reads TGTGCCAGCTCACCACCTCCGGGACTAGCGGGGGGGCCCACAGATACGCAGTATTTT.

This clonotype has a handful of counts. This chain uses TRBV28 with TRBJ2-7, with D possibly called TRBD1 or TRBD2 (5 bases each). The CDR3 length is 14 residues. Trimming took off 6 bases at V and 4 bases at J, with 16 bases between the two ends. Germline V gives CDR1 MDHEN, CDR2 SYDVKM. CDR3 sequence: CASRRDGDSYEQYV. CDR3 in DNA: TGTGCCAGCAGACGGGACGGAGACTCTTACGAGCAGTACGTC.

This clonotype has just a few counts. CDR3 loop: CASSPNPGTGINYGYTF. Written as DNA, the CDR3 is TGCGCCAGCAGCCCTAATCCCGGGACAGGGATTAACTATGGCTACACCTTC. The chain is built from TRBV5-1 and TRBJ1-2; 9 bases align to TRBD1. J was trimmed by 1 base and V by 4 bases; bases with no gene match: 11. Germline V CDR1 and CDR2: SGHRS, YFSETQ. This CDR3 is 17 amino acids long. Looking up the rest from reference TRBV5-1 and TRBJ1-2 gives the full variable domain: KAGVTQTPRYLIKTRGQQVTLSCSPISGHRSVSWYQQTPGQGLQFLFEYFSETQRNKGNFPGRFSGRQFSNSRSEMNVSTLELGDSALYLCASSPNPGTGINYGYTFGSGTRLTVV.